Sequencing of this T cell receptor beta chain was carried out in a study of blood T cell repertoires in COVID-19. Study at large: Spain, Italy and the United States supplied samples that represented acute and convalescent COVID-19.

In the original processing: Reference gene primer amplification yielded estimated nucleated cell counts. Produced via immunoSEQ multiplex PCR; TCRdb's table is partial and in-frame only. The V and J calls and clone size are taken from that table; D and trimming were inferred from the DNA. The sample has 55,000 to 85,000 clones, roughly 80% seen once. Sequencing was performed on peripheral blood. This TCR came from a man aged 60-69 years with acute or convalescent COVID-19.

The CDR3 region is CASNLASGDTQYF. The CDR3 nucleotides read TGCGCCAGCAATCTAGCTTCCGGAGATACGCAGTATTTT. The rearrangement uses TRBV10-1 and TRBJ2-3, with a tentative D call TRBD2 (5 bases). The germline V and J ends were trimmed by 7 bases and 5 bases, with 13 bases remaining between them. Germline V CDR1 and CDR2: WNHNN, SYGVQD (reference sequence). This CDR3 has 13 amino acids.